This T cell receptor beta chain was obtained from a study of blood T cell repertoires in COVID-19. About the research overall: The United States, Italy and Spain were the sources of the acute and convalescent COVID-19 samples.

Profiling relied on immunoSEQ multiplex PCR, and the TCRdb table lists in-frame clones only, not all of them. The table shows some 170,000 clones, with 85% occurring only once. Sequenced input: PBMCs or T cells enriched from blood (not recorded which). The receptor was isolated from a man aged 40-49 years who had recovered from COVID-19.

As DNA, the CDR3 is TGTGCCAGCAGCTTTCGACAGGGAGGCACCGGGGAGCTGTTTTTT. It is translated as CASSFRQGGTGELFF. V and J are TRBV9 and TRBJ2-2; the D gene is possibly TRBD1 (7 bases). Per the germline V gene, CDR1 is SGDLS and CDR2 is YYNGEE. The CDR3 is 15 residues long. Trimming shortened V by 4 bases and J by 4 bases, and 14 bases separated the two germline ends.